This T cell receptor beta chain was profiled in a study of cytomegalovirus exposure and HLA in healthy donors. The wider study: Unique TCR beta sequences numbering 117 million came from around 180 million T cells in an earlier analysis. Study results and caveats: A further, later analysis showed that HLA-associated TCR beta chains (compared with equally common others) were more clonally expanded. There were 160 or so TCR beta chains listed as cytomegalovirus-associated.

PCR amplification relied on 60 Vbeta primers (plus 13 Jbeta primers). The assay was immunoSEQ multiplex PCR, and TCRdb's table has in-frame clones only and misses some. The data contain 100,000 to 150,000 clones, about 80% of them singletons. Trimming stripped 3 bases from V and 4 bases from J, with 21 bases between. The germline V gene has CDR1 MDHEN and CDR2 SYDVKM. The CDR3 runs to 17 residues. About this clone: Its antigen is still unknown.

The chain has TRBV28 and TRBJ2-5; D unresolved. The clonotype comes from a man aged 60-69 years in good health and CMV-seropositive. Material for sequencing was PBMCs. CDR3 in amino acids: CASSFYRNLDTLETQYF. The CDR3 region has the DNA TGTGCCAGCAGTTTTTATAGGAATTTAGACACTTTAGAGACCCAGTACTTC.